Shown below are 21 T cell receptor beta chains from a single sample sequenced in a study of PD-1 blockade in classical Hodgkin lymphoma. Measured with immunoSEQ multiplex PCR; TCRdb has only the in-frame clones, and not every one. The sample shows around 31,000 clones, around 90% of them seen only once. The time point here: newly diagnosed, previously untreated cHL patient sample. Investigators isolated CD4+ T cells from thawed PBMCs through magnetic negative selection. Sequenced material: CD4+ T cells from blood. The receptors were gathered from a human donor with classical Hodgkin lymphoma.

This chain connects TRBV5-1 to TRBJ2-1, with TRBD2 matching over 11 bases. Losses at the gene ends were 4 bases for V and 4 bases for J; bases not matched to a gene: 4. This CDR3 has 15 amino acids. CDR1 and CDR2 (germline): SGHRS, YFSETQ. The DNA for the CDR3 is TGCGCCAGCAGCAGGGGACTAGCGGATTACAATGAGCAGTTCTTC. It codes for CASSRGLADYNEQFF.

The chain links TRBV19 to TRBJ2-7; perhaps TRBD1 as D (7 bases). V shed 6 bases and J shed 2 bases, with 14 bases lying between them. The V gene's germline CDR1 is LNHDA and CDR2 SQIVND (reference sequence). The CDR3 spans 14 residues. The CDR3 reads CASRERRGPYEQYF. The CDR3 region has the DNA TGTGCCAGTAGAGAGCGGAGGGGGCCCTACGAGCAGTACTTC.

The chain is built from TRBV7-8 and TRBJ2-5; D unclear. The ends were cut back, 6 bases at V and 9 bases at J, with 14 bases in the middle. Germline values: CDR1 SGHVS, CDR2 FQNEAQ. This CDR3 comprises 12 residues. This CDR3 reads CASRTTAAAQYF. CDR3 sequence (DNA): TGTGCCAGCAGAACAACGGCGGCGGCCCAGTACTTC.

The rearrangement uses TRBV1 and TRBJ2-5; the DNA was not compared with TRBD1, the D call given in the table. The DNA matches TRBJ2-7 better at its end, which makes the J call doubtful. TRBV1 is tagged as a pseudogene. The length of the CDR3 is 15 residues. The CDR3 loop is CTSSPPPGQSYEQYF. The CDR3 DNA follows: TGCACCAGCAGCCCTCCTCCGGGACAGAGCTACGAGCAGTACTTC.

The chain joins TRBV2 to TRBJ2-7, with a weak D call TRBD1 (7 bases). Germline assignment: CDR1 SNHLY and CDR2 FYNNEI. CDR3 size: 14 residues. Trimming stripped 2 bases from V and 7 bases from J, with 15 bases between. The CDR3 nucleotides are TGTGCCAGCAGTGAACAGGGGGGTAGAGTTGAGCAGTACTTC. Its translation is CASSEQGGRVEQYF.

The chain recombines TRBV6-5 with TRBJ2-7; D not certain. Germline V lookup: CDR1 MNHEY, CDR2 SVGAGI. The length of the CDR3 is 14 residues. Trimming removed 4 bases from V and 6 bases from J, with 16 bases in between. Written as DNA, the CDR3 is TGTGCCAGCAGTTGTCGGGCCTCCCACCCCGAGCAGTACTTC. It translates to CASSCRASHPEQYF.

The count of this clone is one. The chain uses TRBV7-2 and TRBJ2-2; D possibly corresponds to TRBD2 (5 bases). The ends were cut back, 1 base at V and 1 base at J, with 7 bases in the middle. Germline-derived CDR1 and CDR2 are SGHTA and FQGNSA. The CDR3 is 15 amino acids. CDR3 DNA: TGTGCCAGCAGCTTAGGCGGGCTGAACACCGGGGAGCTGTTTTTT. This gives the protein CASSLGGLNTGELFF. Based on the CDR3 plus reference TRBV7-2 and TRBJ2-2, the full variable domain is GAGVSQSPSNKVTEKGKDVELRCDPISGHTALYWYRQSLGQGLEFLIYFQGNSAPDKSGLPSDRFSAERTGGSVSTLTIQRTQQEDSAVYLCASSLGGLNTGELFFGEGSRLTVL.

CDR3 sequence reads: CACTTEGASPLHF. The CDR3 coding sequence is TGTGCCTGCACCACCGAGGGGGCATCACCCCTCCACTTT. This chain connects TRBV5-4 to TRBJ1-6, with 7 positions matching TRBD1. Unmatched junction bases numbered 11, after V lost 10 bases and J lost 10 bases. This CDR3 is 13 amino acids long. CDR1 SGHNT and CDR2 YYREEE come from the germline V gene (reference sequence).

This clone was detected once. This chain uses TRBV10-3 with TRBJ2-7; no definite D call. The CDR3 extends over 12 amino acids. V dropped 3 bases and J dropped 0 bases, with 3 bases sitting between them. In germline, CDR1 is ENHRY, CDR2 SYGVKD. The CDR3 spells CAISDNSYEQYF. The DNA for the CDR3 is TGTGCCATCAGTGACAACTCCTACGAGCAGTACTTC.

The rearrangement joins TRBV6-6 to TRBJ2-1, with TRBD1 identical over 7 bases. This CDR3 is built from 13 residues. Per the germline V gene, CDR1 is MNHNY and CDR2 is SVGAGI (reference sequence). V trimming: 5 bases; J trimming: 9 bases; junction bases outside the gene matches: 7. For the CDR3, the DNA is TGTGCCAGCAGTACGACCGACAGGGCTGAGCAGTTCTTC. Protein: CASSTTDRAEQFF.

The chain links TRBV7-8 to TRBJ2-7; the match to TRBD2 covers 8 bases. Unmatched junction bases numbered 9, after V lost 5 bases and J lost 3 bases. Germline loops: CDR1 SGHVS, CDR2 FQNEAQ. This CDR3 has 15 residues. The CDR3 protein is CASSRTSGGVYEQYF. The CDR3 DNA reads TGTGCCAGCAGCCGTACTAGCGGAGGAGTCTACGAGCAGTACTTC.

The chain combines TRBV19 with TRBJ2-1; 16 bases match TRBD2. The CDR3 is made up of 15 amino acids. CDR1 is LNHDA, CDR2 SQIVND, per germline (reference sequence). The J segment lost 7 bases and the V segment lost 7 bases, leaving 4 bases of the junction unmatched. CDR3 residues: CASKLGLAGGNEQFF. CDR3 bases: TGTGCCAGTAAGCTGGGACTAGCGGGAGGGAATGAGCAGTTCTTC. Looking up the rest from reference TRBV19 and TRBJ2-1 gives the full variable domain: DGGITQSPKYLFRKEGQNVTLSCEQNLNHDAMYWYRQDPGQGLRLIYYSQIVNDFQKGDIAEGYSVSREKKESFPLTVTSAQKNPTAFYLCASKLGLAGGNEQFFGPGTRLTVL.

The J gene is TRBJ1-2, the V gene TRBV28; D gene ambiguous. CDR3 length: 11 amino acids. The ends were cut back, 5 bases at V and 6 bases at J, with 7 bases in the middle. Germline V gives CDR1 MDHEN, CDR2 SYDVKM. In DNA, the CDR3 is TGTGCCAGCAGTCCAACCCATGGCTACACCTTC. It encodes CASSPTHGYTF.

The gene calls are TRBV5-6 and TRBJ1-1; no definite D call. CDR1 is SGHDT, CDR2 YYEEEE, per germline. The germline V and J ends were trimmed by 0 bases and 3 bases, with 12 bases remaining between them. This CDR3 is built from 15 residues. The CDR3 coding sequence is TGTGCCAGCAGCTTGGTGGGGATGCCGCACACTGAAGCTTTCTTT. Protein: CASSLVGMPHTEAFF.

The chain links TRBV10-3 to TRBJ2-5, with D perhaps TRBD2 (5 bases). Germline loops: CDR1 ENHRY, CDR2 SYGVKD. With 6 bases removed from V and 5 bases from J, the gap between germline ends came to 16 bases. The CDR3 is 14 amino acids. The DNA of the CDR3 is TGTGCCATCAGGGGAGATACTGAAGGGGAGACCCAGTACTTC. It is translated as CAIRGDTEGETQYF.

As for this clone: The junction does not match germline at one end; this may be a read error. The genes are TRBV10-3 and TRBJ2-1; 9 positions match TRBD2. The germline CDR1 and CDR2 sequences are ENHRY and SYGVKD. The length of the CDR3 is 14 residues. The CDR3 region has the DNA TGTGCCATCACCCCCGGGACTAGCTACTATGAGCAGTTCTTC. Protein sequence: CAITPGTSYYEQFF.

This chain uses TRBV18 with TRBJ2-5, with D perhaps matching TRBD1 (5 bases). CDR3 length: 14 residues. V lost 0 bases, J lost 4 bases, and 9 bases lay in between. Germline V lookup: CDR1 KGHSH, CDR2 LQKENI. The chain's CDR3 is CASSPPPGSETQYF. Written as DNA, the CDR3 is TGTGCCAGCTCACCACCGCCAGGGTCAGAGACCCAGTACTTC.

The J gene is TRBJ1-5, the V gene TRBV19; 8 nucleotides agree with TRBD1. The CDR3 is made up of 15 amino acids. The germline V gene has CDR1 LNHDA and CDR2 SQIVND (reference sequence). With 5 bases clipped from V and 1 base from J, the junction kept 4 bases outside the gene matches. The CDR3 loop reads CASSARQGSNQPQHF. The CDR3 DNA follows: TGTGCCAGTAGTGCCAGACAGGGGAGCAATCAGCCCCAGCATTTT.

V is TRBV2 and J is TRBJ2-1; 8 nucleotides line up with TRBD2. CDR1 and CDR2 from the germline V gene are SNHLY and FYNNEI. V trimming: 6 bases; J trimming: 0 bases; junction bases outside the gene matches: 13. This CDR3 is 18 amino acids long. The CDR3 loop reads CASRMGASGRSSYNEQFF. The CDR3 nucleotides are TGTGCCAGCAGGATGGGGGCTAGCGGGCGAAGCTCCTACAATGAGCAGTTCTTC. Supplemented by reference TRBV2 and TRBJ2-1, the full variable domain reads EPEVTQTPSHQVTQMGQEVILRCVPISNHLYFYWYRQILGQKVEFLVSFYNNEISEKSEIFDDQFSVERPDGSNFTLKIRSTKLEDSAMYFCASRMGASGRSSYNEQFFGPGTRLTVL.

The chain couples TRBV19 to TRBJ1-5, with D unresolved. CDR3 size: 16 residues. The germline CDR1 and CDR2 sequences are LNHDA and SQIVND (reference sequence). The V end lost 3 bases, the J end lost 2 bases, and 14 bases lay between the germline ends. The CDR3 nucleotides are TGTGCCAGTAGTATGTTGGCCTTATTGGGCAATCAGCCCCAGCATTTT. Amino acid sequence: CASSMLALLGNQPQHF.

V usage is TRBV28 and J usage is TRBJ2-3, with D unresolved. CDR1 MDHEN and CDR2 SYDVKM come from the germline V gene. Trimming pared 5 bases from V and 1 base from J, leaving 13 bases between. The CDR3 length is 15 residues. CDR3 sequence reads: CASSPSRSGTDTQYF. In DNA form, the CDR3 reads TGTGCCAGCAGTCCATCAAGGAGTGGCACAGATACGCAGTATTTT.